The present entry profiles one T cell receptor (beta chain) with its context. V lost 1 base and J 5 bases, leaving 11 bases between the germline ends. Germline CDR1 and CDR2: MNHEY and SVGAGI. This CDR3 has 14 amino acids. This sample was taken from a study of T cell responses to AZD1222 COVID-19 vaccine. The repertoire was sequenced with immunoSEQ multiplex PCR; TCRdb's copy has only in-frame clones and lacks some. The profile shows some 150,000 clones, roughly 90% of them singletons. The chain carries TRBV6-5 and TRBJ2-5, with D tentatively TRBD2 (6 bases). Material: peripheral blood, obtained 28 days after the second AZD1222 dose. This TCR came from an adult who received the AZD1222 COVID-19 vaccine. The DNA for the CDR3 is TGTGCCAGCAGTTACTTGGCTAGCGTTGAGACCCAGTACTTC. Protein product: CASSYLASVETQYF.